This T cell receptor beta chain was profiled in a study of blood T cells in healthy people across ages. Isolation per sample recovered at least 7 million PBMCs. PCR was performed a second time for roughly 6 to 12 cycles using a sample-barcoded 5' primer and a J-beta primer mix. TCRdb used MiXCR to reprocess the 5' RACE reads, holding one entry per CDR3 protein. The sample lists hundreds of thousands of distinct CDR3 sequences, roughly 25% seen once, with 9% to 9.5% in the top ten. With 0 bases removed from V and 8 bases from J, the gap between germline ends came to 7 bases. The CDR3 runs to 13 residues. Looked up from germline, CDR1 is MNHEY and CDR2 is SVGEGT. This same sample was also part of a study on T cells of mothers and their children.

The source material was blood. The V gene is TRBV6-2 or TRBV6-3, the J gene TRBJ2-2; D is undetermined. This clonotype was sampled from a boy aged 5-17 years in good health. CDR3 sequence: CASSYSASGELFF. The CDR3 DNA reads TGTGCCAGCAGTTACTCGGCCTCAGGGGAGCTGTTTTTT.